A single sample is the source of the 30 T cell receptor beta chains below, sequenced in a study of T cells in Graves' hyperthyroidism and ophthalmopathy (dated 2019 in TCRdb). Libraries were prepared through multiplex PCR. Sequencing was performed on an Illumina HiSeq 2000. TCR beta CDR3 regions were amplified from RNA transcripts. The TCR CDR3 was subjected to a first round of RT-PCR using the HTBI primer set and the Qiagen OneStep RT-PCR kit. TCRdb itself trimmed the public reads at Q25 with fastp, ran MiXCR and retained productive beta chains. Rows with a matching CDR3 protein are joined into one entry that keeps the most common DNA and genes. This sample gives hundreds of thousands of distinct CDR3 sequences in total; 12% to 15% of them show up just once. The ten biggest clones cover roughly 13% of the sample. The sequenced sample consisted of blood. The source of these receptors is a woman between 35 and 50 years old with Graves' hyperthyroidism.

This clonotype was detected many times. The chain joins TRBV28 to TRBJ2-5, with D hard to call. The germline CDR1 and CDR2 sequences are MDHEN and SYDVKM. The CDR3 has 12 residues. Trimming shortened V by 2 bases and J by 4 bases, and 5 bases separated the two germline ends. CDR3: CASSLLGETQYF. The CDR3 DNA reads TGTGCCAGCAGTTTACTAGGAGAGACCCAGTACTTC.

This chain uses TRBV28 with TRBJ2-7; the D is unclear. In germline, CDR1 is MDHEN, CDR2 SYDVKM. This CDR3 comprises 15 residues. The V end lost 4 bases, the J end lost 2 bases, and 15 bases lay between the germline ends. CDR3 bases: TGTGCCAGCAGTTCACTTATCGGTAGTACCTACGAGCAGTACTTC. Amino acid sequence: CASSSLIGSTYEQYF.

In regard to this clonotype: A much more abundant neighbour one base away suggests this may be a read error. As the CDR3 is not closed by the conserved phenylalanine or tryptophan, this likely results from a read error. The rearrangement uses TRBV20-1 and TRBJ1-1; D possibly corresponds to TRBD1 (5 bases). CDR3 length: 14 amino acids. The V end was cut by 4 bases, the J end by 4 bases, with 16 bases between. Germline lookup yields CDR1 DFQATT and CDR2 SNEGSKA (reference sequence). The CDR3 here is CSANSWQGGTEAFL. The CDR3 DNA reads TGCAGTGCTAATTCTTGGCAGGGCGGCACTGAAGCTTTCTTA.

This clonotype has a count of ten or more. The chain combines TRBV2 with TRBJ1-2, with 7 bases fitting TRBD1. The trim removed 6 bases at V and 2 bases at J, leaving 3 bases unmatched. This CDR3 spans 13 amino acids. Germline loops: CDR1 SNHLY, CDR2 FYNNEI. In DNA, the CDR3 is TGTGCCAGCAGGGGGACAGTGAACTATGGCTACACCTTC. This encodes CASRGTVNYGYTF.

This rearrangement joins TRBV6-2 or TRBV6-3 to TRBJ1-1; the D is unclear. This CDR3 spans 15 amino acids. With 6 bases removed from V and 3 bases from J, the gap between germline ends came to 17 bases. Per the germline V gene, CDR1 is MNHEY and CDR2 is SVGEGT. The CDR3 reads CASSRITALDTEAFF. The CDR3 DNA sequence: TGTGCCAGCAGCCGAATCACCGCTCTGGACACTGAAGCTTTCTTT.

Only a few counts were recorded for this clonotype. This rearrangement joins TRBV12-5 to TRBJ1-5; D remains unclear. V was cut by 0 bases and J by 0 bases, with 21 bases left in between. This CDR3 region has 20 residues. Germline loops: CDR1 LGHNT, CDR2 FRNRAP. CDR3 region: CASGLVQKKNSPYSNQPQHF. The DNA for the CDR3 is TGTGCTAGTGGTTTGGTACAGAAGAAGAACAGCCCGTATAGCAATCAGCCCCAGCATTTT.

Ten or more counts support this clonotype. The chain has TRBV20-1 and TRBJ2-2; 10 bases are a match to TRBD2. The CDR3 covers 17 residues. Trimming took 2 bases from V and 1 from J; bases not matched to a gene: 7. Germline V gene data show CDR1 as DFQATT and CDR2 as SNEGSKA (reference sequence). CDR3 sequence reads: CSARYRLAGVNTGELFF. For the CDR3, the DNA is TGCAGTGCTAGATACAGGCTAGCGGGAGTGAACACCGGGGAGCTGTTTTTT.

The table lists this clonotype with many counts. V usage is TRBV28 and J usage is TRBJ2-3, with TRBD2 identical over 7 bases. From germline, CDR1 is MDHEN and CDR2 SYDVKM. The trim removed 2 bases at V and 5 bases at J, leaving 10 bases unmatched. This CDR3 contains 16 residues. CDR3 in amino acids: CASSLMLAGVQDTQYF. DNA for the CDR3: TGTGCCAGCAGTTTAATGTTGGCGGGAGTTCAAGATACGCAGTATTTT.

With regard to this clonotype: An end of the junction differs from the germline gene, which may be a read error. V usage is TRBV2 and J usage is TRBJ2-7, with TRBD1 matching over 7 bases. Germline CDR1 and CDR2: SNHLY and FYNNEI. The CDR3 runs to 14 residues. This chain's CDR3 is CAGSDRDSLYEQYF. The CDR3, as DNA: TGTGCCGGCAGTGATAGGGACAGTCTCTACGAGCAGTACTTC.

There are many counts of this clonotype. This chain links TRBV13 with TRBJ2-7; TRBD2 aligns across 13 bases. Germline assignment: CDR1 PRHDT and CDR2 FYEKMQ (reference sequence). This CDR3 spans 15 amino acids. V dropped 5 bases and J dropped 7; count of bases not matched to a gene: 8. CDR3: CASSPRTSGGGEQYF. The CDR3 bases are TGTGCCAGCAGCCCACGGACTAGCGGGGGTGGAGAGCAGTACTTC.

This clonotype was seen a single time. The chain carries TRBV20-1 and TRBJ1-1; D is uncertain. Germline CDR1 reads DFQATT; CDR2 reads SNEGSKA (reference sequence). The germline V and J ends were trimmed by 0 bases and 1 base, with 6 bases remaining between them. The CDR3 has 13 amino acids. CDR3 residues: CSARDLGNTEAFF. The CDR3 DNA reads as TGCAGTGCTAGAGATCTCGGGAACACTGAAGCTTTCTTT.

This chain joins TRBV27 and TRBJ2-5, with 9 bases identical to TRBD2. From germline, CDR1 is MNHEY and CDR2 SMNVEV (reference sequence). CDR3 length equals 14 residues. J gave up 1 base and V 8 bases, and 5 bases lay outside the gene matches. The CDR3 reads CASRREGRQETQYF. DNA of the CDR3: TGTGCCAGCCGGCGGGAGGGCCGCCAAGAGACCCAGTACTTC.

This sequence joins TRBV24-1 and TRBJ1-2; unclear D gene. This CDR3 is 14 amino acids long. The V and J ends lost 1 base and 2 bases respectively, with 7 bases between them. Germline assignment: CDR1 KGHDR and CDR2 SFDVKD. The CDR3 DNA reads TGTGCCACCAGTGATTTTACAATGAACTATGGCTACACCTTC. This encodes CATSDFTMNYGYTF.

Ten or more counts support this clonotype. The chain couples TRBV3-1 to TRBJ1-2; no firm D call. CDR3 length equals 14 residues. CDR1 and CDR2 (germline): LGHDT, YNNKEL (reference sequence). The V and J ends lost 3 bases and 2 bases respectively, with 10 bases between them. The CDR3 coding sequence is TGTGCCAGCAGCCAGCTAGGAGGGAACTATGGCTACACCTTC. Amino acid sequence: CASSQLGGNYGYTF. Based on the CDR3 plus reference TRBV3-1 and TRBJ1-2, the full variable domain is DTAVSQTPKYLVTQMGNDKSIKCEQNLGHDTMYWYKQDSKKFLKIMFSYNNKELIINETVPNRFSPKSPDKAHLNLHINSLELGDSAVYFCASSQLGGNYGYTFGSGTRLTVV.

This clonotype was found many times. The V gene is TRBV6-1, the J gene TRBJ2-1; 7 nucleotides match TRBD1. The CDR3 totals 14 residues. CDR1 MNHNS and CDR2 SASEGT come from the germline V gene. The V gene end was trimmed by 5 bases and the J gene end by 8 bases; junction bases not matched to a gene: 9. In DNA, the CDR3 is TGTGCCAGCAGTACACAACCAGGGGGATATGAGCAGTTCTTC. Its protein is CASSTQPGGYEQFF.

The chain recombines TRBV7-3 with TRBJ2-7; TRBD2 matches 9 bases. There are 15 residues in the CDR3. Germline trimming cut 1 base from V and 8 bases from J; bases unmatched to any gene: 9. Per germline, CDR1 SGHTA and CDR2 FQGTGA. For the CDR3, the DNA is TGTGCCAGCAGCTTAAAGGGACTAGCCTCGGGGCAGCAGTACTTC. It specifies CASSLKGLASGQQYF.

At least ten counts were recorded for this clonotype. The CDR3 region is CANQISGPSTDTQYF. The CDR3, as DNA: TGTGCCAACCAGATTAGCGGGCCGAGCACAGATACGCAGTATTTT. The chain has TRBV2 and TRBJ2-3; 7 bases are shared with TRBD2. V dropped 10 bases and J dropped 0; count of bases not matched to a gene: 10. The CDR3 is 15 residues long. Germline CDR1 is SNHLY and CDR2 is FYNNEI.

V and J are TRBV4-1 and TRBJ1-1; D is undetermined. The V gene lost 0 bases and the J gene lost 6 bases, with 11 bases spanning the gap. CDR3 length equals 14 residues. Germline V gene lookup returns CDR1 MGHRA and CDR2 YSYEKL. The CDR3 region is CASSQEPSQAEAFF. CDR3 nucleotide sequence: TGCGCCAGCAGCCAAGAGCCTTCCCAGGCTGAAGCTTTCTTT.

This clonotype was seen many times. The rearrangement uses TRBV18 and TRBJ2-5; no definite D call. V dropped 0 bases and J dropped 4 bases, with 9 bases sitting between them. The CDR3 totals 14 residues. Germline CDR1 and CDR2: KGHSH and LQKENI. The CDR3 DNA reads TGTGCCAGCTCACCACCATCTAGGGCAGAGACCCAGTACTTC. As protein: CASSPPSRAETQYF.

This clonotype was observed many times. The chain carries TRBV3-1 and TRBJ2-1; D perhaps matches TRBD2 (5 bases). The V gene lost 4 bases and the J gene lost 6 bases, with 16 bases spanning the gap. The CDR3 has 15 amino acids. CDR1 is LGHDT and CDR2 is YNNKEL in the germline V gene (reference sequence). DNA of the CDR3: TGTGCCAGCAGCCCCGGACTGGTCATGGTCAATGAGCAGTTCTTC. The encoded protein is CASSPGLVMVNEQFF.

The CDR3 region has the DNA TGTGCCAGCAGTTTATTTGGACCTTCGAACACTGAAGCTTTCTTT. This codes for CASSLFGPSNTEAFF. The chain couples TRBV27 to TRBJ1-1; D is undetermined. Germline CDR1 and CDR2: MNHEY and SMNVEV (reference sequence). V gave up 1 base and J gave up 1 base, with 10 bases separating them. The CDR3 is 15 residues long.

The DNA of the CDR3 is TGTGCCAGTAGGTCCCAGATAAACAATCAGCCCCAGCATTTT. Translating it yields CASRSQINNQPQHF. This chain connects TRBV19 to TRBJ1-5, with D hard to call. From germline, CDR1 is LNHDA and CDR2 SQIVND (reference sequence). The length of the CDR3 is 14 residues. V lost 6 bases, J lost 3 bases, and 12 bases lay in between.

This clonotype showed up many times. At one end, the junction sequence differs from germline, possibly due to a read error. The chain joins TRBV7-7 to TRBJ2-1; no firm D call. The CDR3 runs to 11 residues. Per germline, CDR1 SSHAT and CDR2 FNYEAQ (reference sequence). This CDR3 is CASSAGDEQFF. DNA for the CDR3: TGTGCTAGCAGCGCAGGCGATGAGCAGTTCTTC.

This clonotype was counted ten times or more. The chain is built from TRBV5-1 and TRBJ2-3, with D unresolved. The CDR3 has 16 amino acids. V was shortened by 4 bases and J by 2 bases, with 17 bases between the two germline ends. Germline values: CDR1 SGHRS, CDR2 YFSETQ. In DNA form, the CDR3 reads TGCGCCAGCAGCCTGGAACGGCGGAGAGACACAGATACGCAGTATTTT. Its translation is CASSLERRRDTDTQYF.

This chain links TRBV27 with TRBJ2-2; 13 bases line up with TRBD2. Germline V gene lookup returns CDR1 MNHEY and CDR2 SMNVEV (reference sequence). The CDR3 has 14 residues. The J segment lost 8 bases and the V segment lost 8 bases, leaving 5 bases of the junction unmatched. The CDR3 nucleotides read TGTGCCAGCCGGAGGACTAGCGGGAGTGGGGAGCTGTTTTTT. Protein product: CASRRTSGSGELFF.

The J gene is TRBJ2-1, the V gene TRBV5-1, with 8 bases that match TRBD1. V was pared by 0 bases and J by 13 bases, with 9 bases of the junction left unmatched. The germline V gene has CDR1 SGHRS and CDR2 YFSETQ. This CDR3 region has 14 residues. The CDR3 coding sequence is TGCGCCAGCAGCTTGGCCTACGACAGGGGATCTCAGTTCTTC. Translation gives CASSLAYDRGSQFF.

As to this clonotype: Mismatch with germline at one junction end may stem from a read error. The genes are TRBV5-8 and TRBJ1-1, with unresolved D. The CDR3 sequence is 13 residues long. Germline values: CDR1 SGHTS, CDR2 YDEGEE. CDR3 loop: CASSQPLNTEAFF. The CDR3 DNA reads TGCGCCAGCAGCCAACCGCTGAACACTGAAGCTTTCTTT.

The chain joins TRBV6-1 to TRBJ2-1; 7 nucleotides agree with TRBD2. The V and J ends lost 2 bases and 4 bases, in that order; junction bases with no gene match: 11. In germline, CDR1 is MNHNS, CDR2 SASEGT. The CDR3 totals 17 residues. CDR3 sequence reads: CASSEQTAGVLYNEQFF. The CDR3 DNA is TGTGCCAGCAGTGAACAGACGGCGGGAGTATTGTACAATGAGCAGTTCTTC.

This clonotype was observed many times. The chain employs TRBV28 and TRBJ1-3; weak D call: TRBD1 (6 bases). V dropped 7 bases and J dropped 2 bases, with 9 bases sitting between them. CDR1 and CDR2 from the germline V gene are MDHEN and SYDVKM. The CDR3 is made up of 13 amino acids. The CDR3 sequence: CASIRGPGNTIYF. The CDR3 DNA is TGTGCCAGCATTCGGGGGCCTGGAAACACCATATATTTT.

This chain joins TRBV20-1 and TRBJ2-1, with TRBD2 identical over 10 bases. V shed 0 bases, J shed 9 bases, and the junction held 8 bases outside the gene matches. Germline V gene sequence: CDR1 DFQATT, CDR2 SNEGSKA (reference sequence). This CDR3 has 15 residues. CDR3 DNA: TGCAGTGCTAGAGAGCTAGCGGGAGCCCCTGGTGAGCAGTTCTTC. Translating gives CSARELAGAPGEQFF.